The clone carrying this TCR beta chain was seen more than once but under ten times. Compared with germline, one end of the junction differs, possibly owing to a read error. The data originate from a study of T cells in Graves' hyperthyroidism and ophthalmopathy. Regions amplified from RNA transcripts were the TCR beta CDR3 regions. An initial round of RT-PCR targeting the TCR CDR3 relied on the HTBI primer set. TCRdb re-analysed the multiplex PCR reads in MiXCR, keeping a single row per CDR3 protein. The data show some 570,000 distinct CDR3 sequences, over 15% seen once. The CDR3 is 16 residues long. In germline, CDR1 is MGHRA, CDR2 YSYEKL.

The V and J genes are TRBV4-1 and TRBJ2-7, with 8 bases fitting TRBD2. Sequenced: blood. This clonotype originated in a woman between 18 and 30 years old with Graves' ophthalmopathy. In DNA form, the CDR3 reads TGCGCCAGCAGCCCCCCGGGTAGCGGGGCTTCCTACGGGCAGTACTTC. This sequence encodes CASSPPGSGASYGQYF.